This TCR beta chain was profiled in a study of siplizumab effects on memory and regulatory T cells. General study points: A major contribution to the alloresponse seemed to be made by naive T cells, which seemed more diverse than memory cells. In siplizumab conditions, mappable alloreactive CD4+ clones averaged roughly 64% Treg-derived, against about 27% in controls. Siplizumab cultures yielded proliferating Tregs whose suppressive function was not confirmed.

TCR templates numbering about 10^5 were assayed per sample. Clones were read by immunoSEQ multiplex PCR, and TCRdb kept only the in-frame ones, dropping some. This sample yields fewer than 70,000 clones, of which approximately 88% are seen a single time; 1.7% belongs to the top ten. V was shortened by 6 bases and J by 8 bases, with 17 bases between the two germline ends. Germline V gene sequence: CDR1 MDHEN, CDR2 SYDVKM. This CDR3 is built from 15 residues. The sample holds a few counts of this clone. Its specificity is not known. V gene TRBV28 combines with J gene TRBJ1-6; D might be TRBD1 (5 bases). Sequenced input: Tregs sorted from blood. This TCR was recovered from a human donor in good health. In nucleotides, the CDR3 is TGTGCCAGCAGGCCCATCGGGGGTTTCTATTCACCCCTCCACTTT. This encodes CASRPIGGFYSPLHF.